This T cell receptor beta chain comes out of a study of blood T cell repertoires in COVID-19. Study-wide context: In each case, the material was cDNA or gDNA derived from T cells, B-cell-depleted T cells, or PBMCs.

Patients at the Seattle site were enrolled during active infection and followed longitudinally. Per the authors' pipeline: Nucleated cell number was recorded as an estimate derived from reference gene primer amplification. Repertoires were generated with immunoSEQ multiplex PCR, while TCRdb's copy carries only in-frame clones and drops some. Clonal size and the V and J genes are those of that table, whereas D and trimming came from the DNA. Of approximately 320,000 clones in the sample, 89% are singletons; the top ten hold over 8.5%. J was trimmed by 7 bases and V by 5 bases; bases with no gene match: 8. CDR1 is MNHEY and CDR2 is SVGAGI in the germline V gene. The CDR3 extends over 15 amino acids.

Specimen: peripheral blood. The clonotype was recovered from a woman aged 25-40 years with COVID-19, enrolled during active disease. The chain employs TRBV6-5 and TRBJ1-2; 12 positions agree with TRBD1. CDR3 region: CASSRTGQGARGYTF. The CDR3 bases are TGTGCCAGCAGTAGAACGGGACAGGGGGCGCGTGGCTACACCTTC.